This entry describes one T cell receptor beta chain. Its antigen remains unknown. These data originate in a study of cytomegalovirus exposure and HLA in healthy donors. Study-wide results and limits: Looking again later, the authors saw that most CMV-associated TCR beta chains seemed HLA-restricted. A later analysis by the authors found several of the most significant clusters apparently linked to common viral pathogens. In a later analysis, at a false discovery rate of 0.05, 16,951 TCR beta sequences were associated with HLA alleles. Sequencing depth across donors, presence/absence analyses assumed, was roughly uniform.

The V gene's germline CDR1 is MNHNS and CDR2 SASEGT. With V trimmed by 0 bases and J by 8 bases, 5 bases remained unmatched. This CDR3 has 16 amino acids. The PCR used 60 Vbeta and 13 Jbeta primers. This table comes from immunoSEQ multiplex PCR, and its TCRdb copy is limited to in-frame clones, with some not included. This table has roughly 170,000 clones, roughly 80% appearing once. This sequence was found in a boy younger than 18 in good health and CMV-seronegative. What was sequenced was PBMCs. The chain carries TRBV6-1 and TRBJ2-1; 12 bases agree with TRBD2. For the CDR3, the DNA is TGTGCCAGCAGTGAAGCTAGGACTAGCGGGAACGATGAGCAGTTCTTC. Protein product: CASSEARTSGNDEQFF.